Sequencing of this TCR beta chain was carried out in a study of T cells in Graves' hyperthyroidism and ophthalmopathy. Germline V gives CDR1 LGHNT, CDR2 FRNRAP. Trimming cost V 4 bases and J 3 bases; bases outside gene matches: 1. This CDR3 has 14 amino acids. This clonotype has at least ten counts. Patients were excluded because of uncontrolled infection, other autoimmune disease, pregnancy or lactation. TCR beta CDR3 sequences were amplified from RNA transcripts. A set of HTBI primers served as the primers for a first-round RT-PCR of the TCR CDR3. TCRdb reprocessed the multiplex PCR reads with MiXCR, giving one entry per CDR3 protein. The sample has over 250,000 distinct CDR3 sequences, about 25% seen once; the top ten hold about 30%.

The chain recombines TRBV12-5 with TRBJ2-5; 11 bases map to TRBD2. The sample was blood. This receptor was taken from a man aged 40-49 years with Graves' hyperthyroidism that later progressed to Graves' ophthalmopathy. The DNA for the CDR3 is TGTGCTAGTGGTTGGGGACTAGCGGAAGAGACCCAGTACTTC. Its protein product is CASGWGLAEETQYF. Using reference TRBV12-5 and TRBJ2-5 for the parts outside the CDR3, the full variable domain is DARVTQTPRHKVTEMGQEVTMRCQPILGHNTVFWYRQTMMQGLELLAYFRNRAPLDDSGMPKDRFSAEMPDATLATLKIQPSEPRDSAVYFCASGWGLAEETQYFGPGTRLLVL.